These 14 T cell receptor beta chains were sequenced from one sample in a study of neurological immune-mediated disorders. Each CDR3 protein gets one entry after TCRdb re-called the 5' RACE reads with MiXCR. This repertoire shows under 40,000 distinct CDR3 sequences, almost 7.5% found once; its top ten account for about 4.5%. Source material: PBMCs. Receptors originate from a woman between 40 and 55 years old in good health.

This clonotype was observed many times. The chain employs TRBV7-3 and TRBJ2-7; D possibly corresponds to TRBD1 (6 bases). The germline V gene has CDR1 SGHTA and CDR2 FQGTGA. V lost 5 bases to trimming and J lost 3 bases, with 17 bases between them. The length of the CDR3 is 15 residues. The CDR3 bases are TGTGCCAGCAGCGCCGCAGGGGAAAAAGGCTACGAGCAGTACTTC. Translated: CASSAAGEKGYEQYF.

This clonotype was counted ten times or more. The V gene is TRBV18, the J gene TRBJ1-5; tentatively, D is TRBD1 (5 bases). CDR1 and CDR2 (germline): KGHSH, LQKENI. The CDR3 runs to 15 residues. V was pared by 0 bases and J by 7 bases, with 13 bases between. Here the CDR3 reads CASSPPGGVGQPQHF. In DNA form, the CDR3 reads TGTGCCAGCTCACCACCTGGAGGGGTCGGGCAGCCCCAGCATTTT.

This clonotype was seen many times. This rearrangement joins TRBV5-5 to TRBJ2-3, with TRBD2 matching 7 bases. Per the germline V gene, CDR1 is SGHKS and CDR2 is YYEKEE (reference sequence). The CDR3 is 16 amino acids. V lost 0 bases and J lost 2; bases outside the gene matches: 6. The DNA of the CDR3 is TGTGCCAGCAGCTTGGCAGCGGGAAGGACCACAGATACGCAGTATTTT. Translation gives CASSLAAGRTTDTQYF.

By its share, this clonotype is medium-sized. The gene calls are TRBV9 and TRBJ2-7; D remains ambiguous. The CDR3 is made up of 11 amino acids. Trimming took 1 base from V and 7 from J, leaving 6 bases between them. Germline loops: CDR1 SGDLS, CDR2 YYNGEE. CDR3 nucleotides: TGTGCCAGCAGCGTAAACCAAGAGCAGTACTTC. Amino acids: CASSVNQEQYF.

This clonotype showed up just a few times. CDR3 in amino acids: CASSDGVRSYNEQFF. The CDR3 DNA is TGTGCCAGCAGTGATGGCGTACGCTCCTACAATGAGCAGTTCTTC. The V call is TRBV6-1, the J call TRBJ2-1; D not resolved. The CDR3 covers 15 residues. V lost 3 bases and J 0 bases, leaving 9 bases between the germline ends. CDR1 is MNHNS and CDR2 is SASEGT in the germline V gene.

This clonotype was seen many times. CDR3 in amino acids: CASSLVRSGTQYF. In DNA, the CDR3 is TGTGCCAGCAGCTTAGTACGGTCGGGGACCCAGTACTTC. This rearrangement joins TRBV7-2 to TRBJ2-5, with D hard to call. The CDR3 has 13 residues. V dropped 1 base and J dropped 7 bases, with 10 bases sitting between them. Germline V gives CDR1 SGHTA, CDR2 FQGNSA.

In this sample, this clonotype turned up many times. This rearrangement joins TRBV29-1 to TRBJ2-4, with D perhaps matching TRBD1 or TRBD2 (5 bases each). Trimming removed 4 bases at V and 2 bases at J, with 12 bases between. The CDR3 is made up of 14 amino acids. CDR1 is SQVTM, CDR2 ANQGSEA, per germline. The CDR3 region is CSVARGDSKNIQYF. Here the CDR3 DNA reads TGCAGCGTTGCGAGGGGCGATTCCAAAAACATTCAGTACTTC.

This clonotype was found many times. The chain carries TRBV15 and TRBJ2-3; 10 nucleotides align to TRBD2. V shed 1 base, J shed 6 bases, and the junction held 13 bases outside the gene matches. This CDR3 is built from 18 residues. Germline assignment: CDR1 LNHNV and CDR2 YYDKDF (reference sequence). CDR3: CATSRGFLSGGAGDTQYF. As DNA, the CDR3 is TGTGCCACCAGCAGAGGTTTCTTAAGCGGGGGGGCCGGGGATACGCAGTATTTT.

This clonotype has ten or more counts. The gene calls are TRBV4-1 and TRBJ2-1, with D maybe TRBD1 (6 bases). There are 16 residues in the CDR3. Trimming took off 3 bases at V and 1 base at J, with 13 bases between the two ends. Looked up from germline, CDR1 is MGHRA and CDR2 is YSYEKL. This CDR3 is CASSHLQGHSYNEQFF. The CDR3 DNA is TGCGCCAGCAGCCACCTACAGGGTCATTCCTACAATGAGCAGTTCTTC.

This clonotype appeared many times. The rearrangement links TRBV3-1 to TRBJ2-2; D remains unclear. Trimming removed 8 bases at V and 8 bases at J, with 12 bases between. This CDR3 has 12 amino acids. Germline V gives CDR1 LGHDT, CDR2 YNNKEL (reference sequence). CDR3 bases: TGTGCCAGCGGGGAACGGCGGGGGGAGCTGTTTTTT. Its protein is CASGERRGELFF. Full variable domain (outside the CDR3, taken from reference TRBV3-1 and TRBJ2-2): DTAVSQTPKYLVTQMGNDKSIKCEQNLGHDTMYWYKQDSKKFLKIMFSYNNKELIINETVPNRFSPKSPDKAHLNLHINSLELGDSAVYFCASGERRGELFFGEGSRLTVL.

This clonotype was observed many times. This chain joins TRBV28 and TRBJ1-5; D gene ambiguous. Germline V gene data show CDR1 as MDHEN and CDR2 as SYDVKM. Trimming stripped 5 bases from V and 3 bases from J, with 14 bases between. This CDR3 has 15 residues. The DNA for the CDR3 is TGTGCCAGCAGTCCTCCGCGCAGACCCAATCAGCCCCAGCATTTT. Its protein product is CASSPPRRPNQPQHF.

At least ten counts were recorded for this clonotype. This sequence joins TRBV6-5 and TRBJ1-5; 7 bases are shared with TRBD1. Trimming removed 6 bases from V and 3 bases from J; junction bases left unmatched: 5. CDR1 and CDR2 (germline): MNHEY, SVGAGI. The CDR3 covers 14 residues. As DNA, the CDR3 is TGTGCCAGCAGCCGGGACAGTCTCAATCAGCCCCAGCATTTT. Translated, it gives CASSRDSLNQPQHF.

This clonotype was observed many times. The CDR3 reads CASSRTGSNQPQHF. The CDR3 nucleotides are TGTGCCAGCAGTCGGACGGGTAGCAATCAGCCCCAGCATTTT. The chain couples TRBV28 to TRBJ1-5; no reliable D call. CDR1 MDHEN and CDR2 SYDVKM come from the germline V gene. Trimming left V 5 bases short and J 0 bases short, with 8 bases between. The CDR3 extends over 14 amino acids.

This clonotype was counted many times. CDR3: CASRRAGVNSPLHF. The CDR3 DNA sequence: TGCGCCAGCAGGAGGGCAGGGGTGAATTCACCCCTCCACTTT. The chain couples TRBV5-1 to TRBJ1-6; D possibly corresponds to TRBD1 (6 bases). Germline V CDR1 and CDR2: SGHRS, YFSETQ. The V gene lost 5 bases and the J gene lost 7 bases, with 13 bases spanning the gap. This CDR3 spans 14 amino acids.